One and the same sample provided the 30 T cell receptor beta chains below, sequenced in a study of T cells in Graves' hyperthyroidism and ophthalmopathy. Amplification targeted TCR beta CDR3 regions from RNA transcripts. A first-round RT-PCR of the TCR CDR3 used the HTBI primer set. TCRdb re-called the multiplex PCR reads through MiXCR, storing one row per CDR3 protein. Of roughly 240,000 distinct CDR3 sequences in the sample, almost 25% were seen once. Sequences were obtained from blood. These receptors all come from a woman in her thirties or forties with Graves' ophthalmopathy.

This clonotype occurred many times. V is TRBV7-2 and J is TRBJ2-7; 9 bases match TRBD1. V lost 5 bases, J lost 6 bases, and 5 bases stayed unmatched. Germline V gene data show CDR1 as SGHTA and CDR2 as FQGNSA. The CDR3 contains 13 residues. CDR3 nucleotides: TGTGCCAGCAGCCGACAGGGGGACTTCGAGCAGTACTTC. Amino acid sequence: CASSRQGDFEQYF.

Details on this clonotype: An end of the junction differs from the germline gene, which may be a read error. The J gene is TRBJ2-7, the V gene TRBV6-2 or TRBV6-3, with 9 nucleotides matching TRBD2. The germline gives CDR1 MNHEY, CDR2 SVGEGT. The CDR3 contains 14 residues. CDR3 sequence: CASSSMGLAYEQCF. CDR3 nucleotide sequence: TGTGCCAGCAGTTCAATGGGACTAGCCTACGAGCAGTGCTTC.

A remark on this clonotype: At one end, the junction sequence differs from germline, possibly due to a read error. The V call is TRBV6-1, the J call TRBJ1-5; D possibly corresponds to TRBD1 (5 bases). The CDR3 runs to 15 residues. Germline CDR1 is MNHNS and CDR2 is SASEGT. Here the CDR3 reads CASSDPSDINQPQRF. CDR3 DNA sequence: TGTGCCAGCAGTGACCCCTCGGACATCAATCAGCCCCAGCGTTTT.

The rearrangement uses TRBV12-3 or TRBV12-4 and TRBJ1-2, with 8 bases lining up with TRBD1. CDR3 length: 17 residues. The V and J ends lost 1 base and 4 bases, in that order; junction bases with no gene match: 11. The CDR3 is CASSLGRRQGSLYGYTF. The CDR3 nucleotides read TGTGCCAGCAGTTTAGGTAGACGACAGGGGTCCCTCTATGGCTACACCTTC.

This clonotype has ten or more counts. The rearrangement uses TRBV11-2 and TRBJ2-5; tentative D call: TRBD1 (5 bases). The CDR3 spans 14 residues. The germline V and J ends were trimmed by 1 base and 3 bases, with 9 bases remaining between them. The V gene's germline CDR1 is SGHAT and CDR2 FQNNGV. The CDR3 nucleotides read TGTGCCAGCAGCTTAGGAAACAGGAAAGAGACCCAGTACTTC. Protein product: CASSLGNRKETQYF.

The chain joins TRBV5-1 to TRBJ2-7; TRBD1 agrees at 8 bases. The V gene's germline CDR1 is SGHRS and CDR2 YFSETQ. The CDR3 has 13 residues. V trimming: 4 bases; J trimming: 5 bases; junction bases outside the gene matches: 5. DNA for the CDR3: TGCGCCAGCAGCGGACAGGGAGGCCACGAGCAGTACTTC. Translating it yields CASSGQGGHEQYF.

This clonotype was seen repeatedly, ten times or more. Here the CDR3 reads CASSQISSTGNDKNIQYF. As DNA, the CDR3 is TGTGCCAGCAGCCAGATTTCCTCGACAGGGAACGACAAAAACATTCAGTACTTC. The chain employs TRBV11-2 and TRBJ2-4; 7 bases agree with TRBD1. Unmatched junction bases numbered 16, after V lost 5 bases and J lost 3 bases. CDR1 and CDR2 (germline): SGHAT, FQNNGV. There are 18 residues in the CDR3. The full variable domain, its missing parts supplied by reference TRBV11-2 and TRBJ2-4, is EAGVAQSPRYKIIEKRQSVAFWCNPISGHATLYWYQQILGQGPKLLIQFQNNGVVDDSQLPKDRFSAERLKGVDSTLKIQPAKLEDSAVYLCASSQISSTGNDKNIQYFGAGTRLSVL.

This chain connects TRBV2 to TRBJ1-1; a weak D match, TRBD1 (6 bases). The V gene's germline CDR1 is SNHLY and CDR2 FYNNEI. Trimming stripped 0 bases from V and 7 bases from J, with 12 bases between. The CDR3 has 14 residues. CDR3 loop: CASSEAGASSEAFF. CDR3 in DNA: TGTGCCAGCAGTGAAGCGGGGGCCAGTAGTGAAGCTTTCTTT.

This clonotype was recorded at least ten times. The chain links TRBV7-4 to TRBJ1-3; no definite D call. The germline V gene has CDR1 SGHVT and CDR2 SQSDAQ. Trimming took off 5 bases at V and 0 bases at J, with 8 bases between the two ends. The CDR3 runs 14 residues. This chain's CDR3 is CASSPRISGNTIYF. The CDR3 bases are TGTGCCAGCAGCCCGCGTATCTCTGGAAACACCATATATTTT.

V gene TRBV14 combines with J gene TRBJ2-4, with D possibly TRBD1 on 7 matching bases. There are 14 residues in the CDR3. Germline values: CDR1 SGHDN, CDR2 FVKESK. The V end lost 2 bases, the J end lost 6 bases, and 11 bases lay between the germline ends. The chain's CDR3 is CASSQRGDRNIQYF. The DNA for the CDR3 is TGTGCCAGCAGCCAAAGGGGGGACAGAAACATTCAGTACTTC.

V usage is TRBV6-1 and J usage is TRBJ2-5, with unresolved D. Germline V gives CDR1 MNHNS, CDR2 SASEGT. Trimming pared 7 bases from V and 1 base from J, leaving 10 bases between. The length of the CDR3 is 13 residues. CDR3 nucleotide sequence: TGTGCCAGCATCGACCCCTTCCAAGAGACCCAGTACTTC. Protein: CASIDPFQETQYF.

The V gene is TRBV28, the J gene TRBJ1-5; D is undetermined. This CDR3 region has 16 residues. Trimming stripped 6 bases from V and 0 bases from J, with 15 bases between. Germline values: CDR1 MDHEN, CDR2 SYDVKM. CDR3 in DNA: TGTGCCAGCAGAGGAGGGCAGACCTATAGCAATCAGCCCCAGCATTTT. It translates to CASRGGQTYSNQPQHF.

This clonotype occurred once. The chain joins TRBV3-1 to TRBJ2-7; D is unresolved. Germline assignment: CDR1 LGHDT and CDR2 YNNKEL (reference sequence). V lost 2 bases and J 6 bases, leaving 5 bases between the germline ends. The CDR3 totals 11 residues. The CDR3 protein is CASSQSGEQYF. The CDR3 nucleotides are TGTGCCAGCAGCCAATCGGGCGAGCAGTACTTC.

This clonotype was counted ten times or more. The V call is TRBV24-1, the J call TRBJ1-5, with a possible D match to TRBD1 (6 bases). Trimming pared 2 bases from V and 4 bases from J, leaving 23 bases between. From germline, CDR1 is KGHDR and CDR2 SFDVKD. The CDR3 is 19 amino acids. This CDR3 is CATSDSSGHLPFGNQPQHF. The CDR3 region has the DNA TGTGCCACCAGTGATTCATCGGGACACCTACCTTTTGGAAATCAGCCCCAGCATTTT.

This clonotype was seen ten or more times. The rearrangement uses TRBV29-1 and TRBJ1-2; D is undetermined. The CDR3 has 12 residues. The ends were cut back, 3 bases at V and 0 bases at J, with 5 bases in the middle. Germline CDR1 reads SQVTM; CDR2 reads ANQGSEA. The CDR3 DNA is TGCAGCGTTGACGAGTCTAACTATGGCTACACCTTC. It encodes CSVDESNYGYTF.

The rearrangement joins TRBV6-1 to TRBJ2-5, with 13 bases matching TRBD2. Germline V gene sequence: CDR1 MNHNS, CDR2 SASEGT. This CDR3 is built from 17 residues. V shed 6 bases and J 2 bases; nucleotides not matched to a gene: 9. The CDR3 reads CASRRNKGLAGQETQYF. In DNA, the CDR3 is TGTGCCAGCAGACGAAACAAGGGACTAGCGGGACAAGAGACCCAGTACTTC.

This clonotype was counted at least ten times. CDR3 in DNA: TGTGCCAGCAGCCAACCGGGAGAGGGAGAGACCCAGTACTTC. Translated: CASSQPGEGETQYF. V is TRBV4-2 and J is TRBJ2-5, with TRBD2 as a possible D gene (6 bases). CDR1 and CDR2 (germline): LGHNA, YNFKEQ. The CDR3 contains 14 residues. Trimming took off 2 bases at V and 4 bases at J, with 11 bases between the two ends.

This clonotype was recorded at least ten times. This rearrangement joins TRBV2 to TRBJ1-1; D gene unclear. Germline V CDR1 and CDR2: SNHLY, FYNNEI. There are 11 residues in the CDR3. V dropped 4 bases and J dropped 7 bases, with 7 bases sitting between them. The CDR3 region is CASSAKGEAFF. The DNA of the CDR3 is TGTGCCAGCAGTGCTAAGGGTGAAGCTTTCTTT.

This clonotype was detected ten times or more. V is TRBV28 and J is TRBJ2-7, with 11 positions matching TRBD2. With V trimmed by 6 bases and J by 0 bases, 4 bases remained unmatched. The CDR3 has 15 residues. CDR1 and CDR2 (germline): MDHEN, SYDVKM. The CDR3 region is CASRLAGESSYEQYF. CDR3 DNA: TGTGCCAGCAGACTAGCGGGAGAGAGCTCCTACGAGCAGTACTTC.

V gene TRBV7-2 combines with J gene TRBJ2-5, with 9 bases that match TRBD2. J was trimmed by 2 bases and V by 1 base; bases with no gene match: 5. The CDR3 consists of 16 residues. Looked up from germline, CDR1 is SGHTA and CDR2 is FQGNSA. CDR3 DNA sequence: TGTGCCAGCAGCTTAGTTGCGGGGGGGATACAAGAGACCCAGTACTTC. Protein product: CASSLVAGGIQETQYF.

This clonotype came up many times. This rearrangement joins TRBV20-1 to TRBJ1-2; TRBD1 aligns across 7 bases. This CDR3 spans 13 amino acids. The germline gives CDR1 DFQATT, CDR2 SNEGSKA (reference sequence). The ends lost 6 bases at V and 7 bases at J; junction bases unmatched: 11. As DNA, the CDR3 is TGCAGTGCCAGGGACAGCAGTCCCTTTGGCTACACCTTC. Protein: CSARDSSPFGYTF.

A word on this clonotype: The junction differs from germline at one of its ends, possibly a read error. The chain combines TRBV19 with TRBJ2-7; D is perhaps TRBD1 (5 bases). The CDR3 has 14 amino acids. CDR1 and CDR2 (germline): LNHDA, SQIVND (reference sequence). The CDR3 loop reads CASSMIGASYEQSF. The CDR3, as DNA: TGTGCCAGTAGTATGATAGGGGCCTCCTACGAGCAGTCCTTC. The whole variable domain, filled in from reference TRBV19 and TRBJ2-7, reads DGGITQSPKYLFRKEGQNVTLSCEQNLNHDAMYWYRQDPGQGLRLIYYSQIVNDFQKGDIAEGYSVSREKKESFPLTVTSAQKNPTAFYLCASSMIGASYEQSFGPGTRLTVT.

This clonotype was counted ten times or more. The chain joins TRBV7-6 to TRBJ2-5; TRBD1 aligns across 8 bases. This CDR3 is 16 amino acids long. After removal of 1 base from V and 9 bases from J, the junction contained 13 bases not matched to a gene. Per the germline V gene, CDR1 is SGHVS and CDR2 is FNYEAQ. The CDR3 is CASSLEGQVLFGAQYF. Here the CDR3 DNA reads TGTGCCAGCAGCTTAGAGGGACAGGTCCTGTTTGGGGCCCAGTACTTC.

The V gene is TRBV6-2 or TRBV6-3, the J gene TRBJ2-7, with D perhaps TRBD2 (6 bases). Trimming took off 2 bases at V and 5 bases at J, with 16 bases between the two ends. Germline CDR1 is MNHEY and CDR2 is SVGEGT. This CDR3 has 15 residues. The CDR3 spells CASSYEASDENEQYF. The CDR3 region has the DNA TGTGCCAGCAGTTACGAGGCTAGCGACGAGAACGAGCAGTACTTC.

This chain links TRBV28 with TRBJ2-5; 7 bases are shared with TRBD1. From germline, CDR1 is MDHEN and CDR2 SYDVKM. Trimming cost V 4 bases and J 4 bases; bases outside gene matches: 6. This CDR3 spans 14 amino acids. Written as DNA, the CDR3 is TGTGCCAGCAGTTCACAGGGGTTACGAGAGACCCAGTACTTC. This encodes CASSSQGLRETQYF.

This clonotype was picked up many times. The chain joins TRBV28 to TRBJ1-5, with TRBD1 identical over 7 bases. V dropped 2 bases and J dropped 6; count of bases not matched to a gene: 4. Per germline, CDR1 MDHEN and CDR2 SYDVKM. The CDR3 is 14 amino acids. The CDR3 here is CASSLGRGIQPQHF. The CDR3 nucleotides are TGTGCCAGCAGTTTAGGCAGGGGGATTCAGCCCCAGCATTTT.

This clonotype was found many times. The chain recombines TRBV10-3 with TRBJ2-7, with a possible D match to TRBD2 (6 bases). The CDR3 totals 15 residues. Trimming removed 6 bases at V and 0 bases at J, with 15 bases between. The germline V gene has CDR1 ENHRY and CDR2 SYGVKD. In nucleotides, the CDR3 is TGTGCCATCAGGGCCACATCGACTAGCTCCTACGAGCAGTACTTC. This codes for CAIRATSTSSYEQYF.

The J gene is TRBJ2-2, the V gene TRBV11-2; D not resolved. With 4 bases removed from V and 9 bases from J, the gap between germline ends came to 9 bases. CDR1 and CDR2 (germline): SGHAT, FQNNGV. The CDR3 totals 12 residues. The CDR3 loop reads CASSSAGRELFF. Written as DNA, the CDR3 is TGTGCCAGCAGCTCCGCCGGTAGGGAGCTGTTTTTT.

This clonotype was observed at least ten times. V and J are TRBV28 and TRBJ2-5; TRBD1 matches at 9 bases. The CDR3 runs 14 residues. The ends lost 7 bases at V and 5 bases at J; junction bases unmatched: 8. Germline loops: CDR1 MDHEN, CDR2 SYDVKM. CDR3 in amino acids: CASTTQGARETQYF. The CDR3 DNA sequence: TGTGCCAGCACCACACAGGGGGCTAGGGAGACCCAGTACTTC. The whole variable domain, filled in from reference TRBV28 and TRBJ2-5, reads DVKVTQSSRYLVKRTGEKVFLECVQDMDHENMFWYRQDPGLGLRLIYFSYDVKMKEKGDIPEGYSVSREKKERFSLILESASTNQTSMYLCASTTQGARETQYFGPGTRLLVL.

This clonotype was seen repeatedly, ten times or more. The chain employs TRBV19 and TRBJ2-7; 10 bases fit TRBD1. The V segment lost 6 bases and the J segment 5 bases; nucleotides outside the gene matches: 10. Germline V lookup: CDR1 LNHDA, CDR2 SQIVND (reference sequence). This CDR3 has 15 residues. In DNA form, the CDR3 reads TGTGCCAGTAGGGATCGGGGGACAGGGGACCACGAGCAGTACTTC. It translates to CASRDRGTGDHEQYF.